One sample yielded the 26 T cell receptor beta chains listed below, sequenced in a study of T cells after yellow fever vaccination. TCRdb redid the calling of the 5' RACE reads with MiXCR, one entry per CDR3 protein. The sample has 500,000 to 700,000 distinct CDR3 sequences, around 21% seen once. The sample consisted of PBMCs, taken 15 days after the yellow fever booster vaccination. Source of these receptors: a man aged 30 to 39 who received the YFV17D yellow fever vaccine.

This sequence joins TRBV7-6 and TRBJ2-1, with a weak D call TRBD1 (6 bases). Trimming stripped 4 bases from V and 7 bases from J, with 14 bases between. This CDR3 contains 14 residues. Germline V gene lookup returns CDR1 SGHVS and CDR2 FNYEAQ. The CDR3 reads CASSSQQGYNEQFF. The CDR3 DNA follows: TGTGCCAGCAGCTCCCAGCAGGGGTATAATGAGCAGTTCTTC.

This clonotype came up many times. The chain recombines TRBV30 with TRBJ2-1; D remains ambiguous. Trimming took off 4 bases at V and 0 bases at J, with 19 bases between the two ends. Germline-derived CDR1 and CDR2 are GTSNPN and SVGIG (reference sequence). The CDR3 is made up of 17 amino acids. CDR3 sequence reads: CAWNPPGRLSSYNEQFF. The DNA of the CDR3 is TGTGCCTGGAACCCCCCCGGGCGCCTGAGCTCCTACAATGAGCAGTTCTTC.

The sample holds a few counts of this clonotype. The V call is TRBV11-2, the J call TRBJ2-2, with 9 bases that match TRBD1. The germline V gene has CDR1 SGHAT and CDR2 FQNNGV. Unmatched junction bases numbered 13, after V lost 11 bases and J lost 6 bases. This CDR3 spans 15 amino acids. The CDR3, as DNA: TGTGCCGGCAACCCCGGACAGGGGAGCTCCGGGGAGCTGTTTTTT. This encodes CAGNPGQGSSGELFF.

This chain connects TRBV5-1 to TRBJ2-7, with 11 bases matching TRBD2. The CDR3 is made up of 16 amino acids. Germline loops: CDR1 SGHRS, CDR2 YFSETQ. After removal of 1 base from V and 3 bases from J, the junction contained 6 bases not matched to a gene. CDR3 region: CASSLPTSGKGYEQYF. CDR3 DNA sequence: TGCGCCAGCAGCTTGCCGACTAGCGGGAAGGGCTACGAGCAGTACTTC.

V is TRBV7-9 and J is TRBJ2-1, with 10 nucleotides matching TRBD1. The junction had 5 bases not matched to a gene; V was cut back by 0 bases and J by 6 bases. This CDR3 is 16 amino acids long. Germline lookup yields CDR1 SEHNR and CDR2 FQNEAQ (reference sequence). For the CDR3, the DNA is TGTGCCAGCAGCTTAGCGACAGGGGGCAGTGCCAATGAGCAGTTCTTC. Amino acids: CASSLATGGSANEQFF.

This clonotype was observed a few times. The chain is built from TRBV6-1 and TRBJ2-1; TRBD2 aligns across 7 bases. The CDR3 extends over 15 amino acids. Looked up from germline, CDR1 is MNHNS and CDR2 is SASEGT. V shed 7 bases and J 7 bases; nucleotides not matched to a gene: 13. The CDR3 here is CASNAGLVGLNEQFF. CDR3 bases: TGTGCCAGCAACGCCGGACTAGTGGGACTTAATGAGCAGTTCTTC.

This clonotype turned up a few times. The chain uses TRBV6-1 and TRBJ2-7, with 10 positions matching TRBD1. Germline CDR1 reads MNHNS; CDR2 reads SASEGT. J gave up 3 bases and V 6 bases, and 17 bases lay outside the gene matches. The CDR3 has 18 amino acids. For the CDR3, the DNA is TGTGCCAGCAGCCCCGGGACAGGGGCCGGACGGGAGTACTACGAGCAGTACTTC. Its translation: CASSPGTGAGREYYEQYF.

The rearrangement uses TRBV19 and TRBJ1-1; 7 bases are a match to TRBD1. Losses at the gene ends were 5 bases for V and 6 bases for J; bases not matched to a gene: 9. The germline gives CDR1 LNHDA, CDR2 SQIVND (reference sequence). CDR3 length: 14 residues. The CDR3 DNA is TGTGCCAGTAGTCGAGACAGGGTAAGCTCTGAAGCTTTCTTT. Translating gives CASSRDRVSSEAFF.

This chain connects TRBV10-3 to TRBJ2-5, with 7 bases lining up with TRBD2. V shed 4 bases and J 0 bases; nucleotides not matched to a gene: 8. Germline lookup yields CDR1 ENHRY and CDR2 SYGVKD. This CDR3 region has 16 residues. In DNA, the CDR3 is TGTGCCATCAGTGGGGGTACTAGCGAGAACCAAGAGACCCAGTACTTC. It translates to CAISGGTSENQETQYF.

CDR3 in amino acids: CASSLAFGGGPYEQYF. In DNA, the CDR3 is TGTGCCAGCAGCTTAGCCTTTGGGGGAGGGCCCTACGAGCAGTACTTC. The chain recombines TRBV7-2 with TRBJ2-7; 7 bases are a match to TRBD2. The CDR3 is made up of 16 amino acids. Looked up from germline, CDR1 is SGHTA and CDR2 is FQGNSA. Trimming removed 0 bases from V and 2 bases from J; junction bases left unmatched: 7.

The chain combines TRBV19 with TRBJ2-7; no definite D call. This CDR3 comprises 15 residues. V was pared by 5 bases and J by 6 bases, with 20 bases between. The germline gives CDR1 LNHDA, CDR2 SQIVND (reference sequence). The CDR3 reads CASSEGRLGASEQYF. The CDR3 DNA follows: TGTGCCAGTAGTGAAGGACGGCTCGGAGCTAGCGAGCAGTACTTC.

This sequence joins TRBV6-5 and TRBJ2-1; 8 positions agree with TRBD2. V shed 4 bases and J 7 bases; nucleotides not matched to a gene: 6. This CDR3 has 14 residues. CDR1 is MNHEY, CDR2 SVGAGI, per germline. As DNA, the CDR3 is TGTGCCAGCAGTTCAGCGGGAGCAAAAAATGAGCAGTTCTTC. The encoded protein is CASSSAGAKNEQFF.

This clonotype was seen a few times. The rearrangement uses TRBV29-1 and TRBJ2-1; maybe TRBD1 (5 bases). The CDR3 extends over 11 amino acids. Looked up from germline, CDR1 is SQVTM and CDR2 is ANQGSEA. V lost 4 bases, J lost 9 bases, and 10 bases lay in between. This CDR3 is CSVVTGSEQFF. DNA for the CDR3: TGCAGCGTTGTTACAGGCTCTGAGCAGTTCTTC.

There are a few counts of this clonotype. The gene calls are TRBV7-2 and TRBJ2-1; 9 bases agree with TRBD2. There are 15 residues in the CDR3. Germline loops: CDR1 SGHTA, CDR2 FQGNSA. J lost 9 bases, V lost 2 bases, and 8 bases had no gene match. The CDR3 is CASSLLGSGRIEQFF. The CDR3 DNA sequence: TGTGCCAGCAGCTTATTAGGTAGCGGGAGAATTGAGCAGTTCTTC.

This clonotype was seen only a few times. The chain combines TRBV10-3 with TRBJ2-1; TRBD2 agrees at 10 bases. This CDR3 has 14 amino acids. V was pared by 6 bases and J by 10 bases, with 9 bases of the junction left unmatched. CDR1 and CDR2 (germline): ENHRY, SYGVKD. In nucleotides, the CDR3 is TGTGCCATCAGAGGACTAGCGGATTTGAGCGAGCAGTTCTTC. Translation gives CAIRGLADLSEQFF.

In this sample, this clonotype turned up a few times. This chain links TRBV5-1 with TRBJ2-7; D tentatively reads TRBD1 or TRBD2 (5 bases each). Deletions cut 6 bases from V and 7 bases from J, with 20 bases between. The germline V gene has CDR1 SGHRS and CDR2 YFSETQ. The CDR3 is 14 amino acids. The CDR3 DNA sequence: TGCGCCAGCAATCCGGGTGACAGAACGGGAGAGCAGTACTTC. Encoded protein: CASNPGDRTGEQYF.

This clonotype showed up just a few times. The chain links TRBV20-1 to TRBJ2-1; D gene ambiguous. This CDR3 region has 15 residues. V was cut by 0 bases and J by 0 bases, with 9 bases left in between. Germline V CDR1 and CDR2: DFQATT, SNEGSKA (reference sequence). Written as DNA, the CDR3 is TGCAGTGCTAGAGACCCTGACCGCTCCTACAATGAGCAGTTCTTC. This translates into CSARDPDRSYNEQFF.

This clonotype was observed a handful of times. The V gene is TRBV12-3 or TRBV12-4, the J gene TRBJ1-4; tentatively, D is TRBD1 (5 bases). V dropped 5 bases and J dropped 13 bases, with 14 bases sitting between them. The CDR3 is 12 amino acids. CDR3 nucleotide sequence: TGTGCCAGCAGTCTCCGAGGGGAAGGACTGTTTTTT. Its protein is CASSLRGEGLFF.

This clonotype has a handful of counts. The chain links TRBV28 to TRBJ2-6, with D perhaps matching TRBD1 (5 bases). The CDR3 has 15 amino acids. Germline assignment: CDR1 MDHEN and CDR2 SYDVKM. The V end was cut by 6 bases, the J end by 4 bases, with 13 bases between. CDR3 bases: TGTGCCAGCAGCCTAGACAGTACGGGGGCCAACGTCCTGACTTTC. Translation: CASSLDSTGANVLTF.

The gene calls are TRBV6-2 or TRBV6-3 and TRBJ2-1; either TRBD1 or TRBD2 may fit D (6 bases each). The ends were cut back, 8 bases at V and 2 bases at J, with 19 bases in the middle. CDR1 and CDR2 (germline): MNHEY, SVGEGT. The CDR3 covers 16 residues. The CDR3, as DNA: TGTGCCAGCGTCAGGGGTACGGGAGTCCCCTACAATGAGCAGTTCTTC. Translating gives CASVRGTGVPYNEQFF.

This clonotype came up a few times. This chain uses TRBV5-1 with TRBJ2-5; TRBD1 matches 7 bases. The CDR3 consists of 14 residues. J was trimmed by 5 bases and V by 4 bases; bases with no gene match: 8. The V gene's germline CDR1 is SGHRS and CDR2 YFSETQ. The CDR3 spells CASSPGQPSETQYF. The CDR3 region has the DNA TGCGCCAGCAGCCCGGGACAGCCCTCGGAGACCCAGTACTTC. The variable domain in full, completed from reference TRBV5-1 and TRBJ2-5, reads KAGVTQTPRYLIKTRGQQVTLSCSPISGHRSVSWYQQTPGQGLQFLFEYFSETQRNKGNFPGRFSGRQFSNSRSEMNVSTLELGDSALYLCASSPGQPSETQYFGPGTRLLVL.

The chain links TRBV18 to TRBJ2-7, with D perhaps given as TRBD1 or TRBD2 (5 bases each). Trimming took off 5 bases at V and 4 bases at J, with 9 bases between the two ends. The CDR3 consists of 12 residues. CDR1 is KGHSH, CDR2 LQKENI, per germline. The CDR3 protein is CASSGGQYEQYF. The CDR3 nucleotides are TGTGCCAGCTCAGGAGGACAATACGAGCAGTACTTC. Full variable domain (remainder filled in from reference TRBV18 and TRBJ2-7): NAGVMQNPRHLVRRRGQEARLRCSPMKGHSHVYWYRQLPEEGLKFMVYLQKENIIDESGMPKERFSAEFPKEGPSILRIQQVVRGDSAAYFCASSGGQYEQYFGPGTRLTVT.

The V gene is TRBV7-8, the J gene TRBJ1-5, with 9 nucleotides matching TRBD1. J was trimmed by 0 bases and V by 2 bases; bases with no gene match: 5. Germline-derived CDR1 and CDR2 are SGHVS and FQNEAQ. The length of the CDR3 is 17 residues. For the CDR3, the DNA is TGTGCCAGCAGCTTATGGGGGACAGGGTCTAGCAATCAGCCCCAGCATTTT. Encoded protein: CASSLWGTGSSNQPQHF.

The rearrangement uses TRBV2 and TRBJ2-1; TRBD1 might be the D (6 bases). With 7 bases removed from V and 4 bases from J, the gap between germline ends came to 11 bases. The CDR3 is 13 amino acids. Germline CDR1 is SNHLY and CDR2 is FYNNEI. The CDR3 sequence: CASIQGRYNEQFF. The DNA for the CDR3 is TGTGCCAGCATACAGGGCCGGTACAATGAGCAGTTCTTC. Combining the CDR3 with reference TRBV2 and TRBJ2-1 gives the whole variable domain EPEVTQTPSHQVTQMGQEVILRCVPISNHLYFYWYRQILGQKVEFLVSFYNNEISEKSEIFDDQFSVERPDGSNFTLKIRSTKLEDSAMYFCASIQGRYNEQFFGPGTRLTVL.

As to this clonotype: The CDR3 ends on some other residue instead of the conserved phenylalanine or tryptophan, so this is likely a read error. The chain couples TRBV15 to TRBJ2-3; D is undetermined. V lost 0 bases, J lost 4 bases, and 8 bases lay in between. The germline CDR1 and CDR2 sequences are LNHNV and YYDKDF (reference sequence). CDR3 size: 14 residues. CDR3 protein: CATSRDLGSDTQYY. CDR3 nucleotides: TGTGCCACCAGCAGAGATTTGGGGTCAGATACGCAGTATTAT.

V usage is TRBV4-1 and J usage is TRBJ2-7; D is undetermined. V was clipped by 0 bases and J by 2 bases, with 5 bases between them. From germline, CDR1 is MGHRA and CDR2 YSYEKL. This CDR3 has 13 amino acids. The CDR3 sequence: CASSQESAYEQYF. CDR3 coding DNA: TGCGCCAGCAGCCAAGAATCCGCCTACGAGCAGTACTTC.